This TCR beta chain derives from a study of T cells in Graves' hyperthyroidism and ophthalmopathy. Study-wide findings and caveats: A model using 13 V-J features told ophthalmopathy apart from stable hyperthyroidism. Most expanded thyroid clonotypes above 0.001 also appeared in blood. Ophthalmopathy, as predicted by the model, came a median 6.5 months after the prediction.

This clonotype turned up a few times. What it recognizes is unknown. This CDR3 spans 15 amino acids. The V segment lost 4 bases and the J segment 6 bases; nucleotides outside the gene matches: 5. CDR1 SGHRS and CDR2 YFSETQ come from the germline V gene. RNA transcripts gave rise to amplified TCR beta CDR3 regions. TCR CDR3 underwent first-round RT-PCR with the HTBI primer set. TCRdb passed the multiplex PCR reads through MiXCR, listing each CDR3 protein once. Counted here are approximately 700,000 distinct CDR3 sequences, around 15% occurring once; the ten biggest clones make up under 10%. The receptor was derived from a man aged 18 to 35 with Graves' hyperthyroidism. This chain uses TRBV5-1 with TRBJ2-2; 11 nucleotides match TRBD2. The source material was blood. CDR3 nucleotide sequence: TGCGCCAGCAGCCTGGGACTAGCGGTCGCCGGGGAGCTGTTTTTT. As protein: CASSLGLAVAGELFF.